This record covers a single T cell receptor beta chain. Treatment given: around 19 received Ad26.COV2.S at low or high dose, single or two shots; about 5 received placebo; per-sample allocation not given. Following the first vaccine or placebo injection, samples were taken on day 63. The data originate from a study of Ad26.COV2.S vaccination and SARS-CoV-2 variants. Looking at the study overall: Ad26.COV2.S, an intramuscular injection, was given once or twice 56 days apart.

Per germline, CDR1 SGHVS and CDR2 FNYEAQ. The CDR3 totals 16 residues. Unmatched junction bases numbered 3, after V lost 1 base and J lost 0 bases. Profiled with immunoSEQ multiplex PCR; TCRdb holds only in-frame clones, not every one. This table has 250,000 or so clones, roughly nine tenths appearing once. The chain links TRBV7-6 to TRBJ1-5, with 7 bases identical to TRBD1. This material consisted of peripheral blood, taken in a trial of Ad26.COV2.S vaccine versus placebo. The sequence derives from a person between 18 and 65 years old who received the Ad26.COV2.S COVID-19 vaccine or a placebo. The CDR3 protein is CASSLGGTASNQPQHF. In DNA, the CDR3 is TGTGCCAGCAGCTTAGGAGGGACAGCTAGCAATCAGCCCCAGCATTTT.